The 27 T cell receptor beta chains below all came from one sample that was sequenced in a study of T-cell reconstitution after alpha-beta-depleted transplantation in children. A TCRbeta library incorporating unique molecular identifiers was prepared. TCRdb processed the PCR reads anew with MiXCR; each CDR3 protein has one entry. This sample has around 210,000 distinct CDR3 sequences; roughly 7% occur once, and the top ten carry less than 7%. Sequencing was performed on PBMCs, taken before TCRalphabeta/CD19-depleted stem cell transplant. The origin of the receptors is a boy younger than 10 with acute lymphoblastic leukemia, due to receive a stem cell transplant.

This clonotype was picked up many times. CDR3 loop: CASSYSNPSSTDTQYF. For the CDR3, the DNA is TGTGCCAGCAGTTACTCGAACCCTTCTAGCACAGATACGCAGTATTTT. The chain has TRBV6-5 and TRBJ2-3; D gene uncertain. The V gene's germline CDR1 is MNHEY and CDR2 SVGAGI. V dropped 0 bases and J dropped 0 bases, with 10 bases sitting between them. The CDR3 is 16 residues long.

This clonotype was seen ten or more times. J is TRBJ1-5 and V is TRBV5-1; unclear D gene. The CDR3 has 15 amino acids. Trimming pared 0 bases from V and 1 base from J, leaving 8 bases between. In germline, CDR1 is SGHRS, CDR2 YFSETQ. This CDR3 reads CASSLEGLSNQPQHF. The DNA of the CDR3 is TGCGCCAGCAGCTTGGAAGGGTTGAGCAATCAGCCCCAGCATTTT.

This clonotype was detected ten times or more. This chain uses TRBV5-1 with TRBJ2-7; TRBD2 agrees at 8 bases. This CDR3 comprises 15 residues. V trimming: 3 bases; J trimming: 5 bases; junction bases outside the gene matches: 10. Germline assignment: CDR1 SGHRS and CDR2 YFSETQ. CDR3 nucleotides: TGCGCCAGCAGCTCGGGGGGACTAGGGGTTCACGAGCAGTACTTC. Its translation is CASSSGGLGVHEQYF.

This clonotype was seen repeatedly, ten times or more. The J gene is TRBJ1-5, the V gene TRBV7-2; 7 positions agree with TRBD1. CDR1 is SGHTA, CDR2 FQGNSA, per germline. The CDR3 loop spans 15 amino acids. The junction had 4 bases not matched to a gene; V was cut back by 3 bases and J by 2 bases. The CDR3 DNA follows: TGTGCCAGCAGCTTGACAGGGAAGGGCAATCAGCCCCAGCATTTT. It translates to CASSLTGKGNQPQHF.

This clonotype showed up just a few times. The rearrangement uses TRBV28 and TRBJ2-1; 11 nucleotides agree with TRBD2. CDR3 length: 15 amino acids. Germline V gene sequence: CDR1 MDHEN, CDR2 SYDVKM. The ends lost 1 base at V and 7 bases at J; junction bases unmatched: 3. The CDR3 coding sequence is TGTGCCAGCAGTTTATCCCCTAGCGGGAGGAATGAGCAGTTCTTC. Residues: CASSLSPSGRNEQFF.

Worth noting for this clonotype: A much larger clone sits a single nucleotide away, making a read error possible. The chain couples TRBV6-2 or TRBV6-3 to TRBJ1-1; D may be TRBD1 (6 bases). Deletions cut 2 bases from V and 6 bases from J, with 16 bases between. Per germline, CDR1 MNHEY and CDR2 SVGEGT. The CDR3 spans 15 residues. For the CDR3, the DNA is TGTGCCAGCAGTTACGGCAGGGGTATTAGAGCTGAAGCTTTCTTT. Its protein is CASSYGRGIRAEAFF.

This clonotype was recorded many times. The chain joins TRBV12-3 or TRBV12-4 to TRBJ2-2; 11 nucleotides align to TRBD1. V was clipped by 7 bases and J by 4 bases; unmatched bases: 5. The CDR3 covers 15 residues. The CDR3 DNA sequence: TGTGCCAGCACCCCGGGACAGGGGGGCACCGGGGAGCTGTTTTTT. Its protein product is CASTPGQGGTGELFF.

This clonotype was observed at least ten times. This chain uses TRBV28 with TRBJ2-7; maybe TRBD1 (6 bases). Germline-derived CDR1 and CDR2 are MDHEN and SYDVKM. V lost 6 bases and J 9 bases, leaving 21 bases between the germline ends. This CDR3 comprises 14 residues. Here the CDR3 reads CASSPDRSPLGQYF. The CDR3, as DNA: TGTGCCAGCAGCCCAGACAGGTCCCCTCTTGGGCAGTACTTC. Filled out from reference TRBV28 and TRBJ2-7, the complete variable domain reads DVKVTQSSRYLVKRTGEKVFLECVQDMDHENMFWYRQDPGLGLRLIYFSYDVKMKEKGDIPEGYSVSREKKERFSLILESASTNQTSMYLCASSPDRSPLGQYFGPGTRLTVT.

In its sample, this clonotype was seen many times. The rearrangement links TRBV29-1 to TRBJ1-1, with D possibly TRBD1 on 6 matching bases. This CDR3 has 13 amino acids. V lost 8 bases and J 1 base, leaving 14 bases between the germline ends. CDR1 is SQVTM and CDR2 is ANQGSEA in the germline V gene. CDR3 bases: TGCAGCATCCGTCGACAGGCGAACACTGAAGCTTTCTTT. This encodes CSIRRQANTEAFF.

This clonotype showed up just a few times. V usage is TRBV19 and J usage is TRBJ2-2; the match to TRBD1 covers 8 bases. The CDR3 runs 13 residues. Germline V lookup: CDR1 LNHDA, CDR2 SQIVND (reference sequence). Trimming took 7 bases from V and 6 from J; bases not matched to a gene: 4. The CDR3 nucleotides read TGTGCCAGTAATACGGACAGGGCCGGGGAGCTGTTTTTT. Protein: CASNTDRAGELFF.

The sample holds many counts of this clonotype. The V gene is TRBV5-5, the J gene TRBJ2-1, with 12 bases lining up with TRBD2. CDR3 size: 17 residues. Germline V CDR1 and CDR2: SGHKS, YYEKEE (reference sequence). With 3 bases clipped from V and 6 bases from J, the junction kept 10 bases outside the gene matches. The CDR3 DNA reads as TGTGCCAGCAGCTCCGGACTAGCGGGGAGCCAGGGCAATGAGCAGTTCTTC. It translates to CASSSGLAGSQGNEQFF.

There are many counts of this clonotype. CDR3 bases: TGCAGTGCTAGATCTGACTGGACTCATGGAAACACCATATATTTT. It encodes CSARSDWTHGNTIYF. The V call is TRBV20-1, the J call TRBJ1-3; D is uncertain. Trimming left V 2 bases short and J 3 bases short, with 14 bases between. CDR1 and CDR2 (germline): DFQATT, SNEGSKA (reference sequence). This CDR3 spans 15 amino acids.

CDR3 residues: CASSPSPASGSSYEQYF. CDR3 coding DNA: TGTGCCAGCAGCCCCTCCCCGGCTAGCGGGAGTTCCTACGAGCAGTACTTC. This sequence joins TRBV7-2 and TRBJ2-7, with 10 nucleotides matching TRBD2. The ends lost 5 bases at V and 1 base at J; junction bases unmatched: 11. The CDR3 covers 17 residues. Germline values: CDR1 SGHTA, CDR2 FQGNSA.

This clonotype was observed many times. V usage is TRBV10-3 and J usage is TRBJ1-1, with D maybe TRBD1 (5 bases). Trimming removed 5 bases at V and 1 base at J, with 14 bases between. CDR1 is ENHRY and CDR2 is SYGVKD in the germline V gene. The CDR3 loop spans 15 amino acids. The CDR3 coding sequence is TGTGCCATCAGTTCAACAGGCCGGACGAACACTGAAGCTTTCTTT. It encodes CAISSTGRTNTEAFF.

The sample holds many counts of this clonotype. CDR3 sequence reads: CATSPWLLGTDTQYF. The CDR3 coding sequence is TGTGCCACGAGTCCTTGGCTGCTGGGGACAGATACGCAGTATTTT. This chain connects TRBV3-1 to TRBJ2-3; D unresolved. Germline values: CDR1 LGHDT, CDR2 YNNKEL (reference sequence). The CDR3 has 15 residues. The V and J ends lost 10 bases and 3 bases respectively, with 20 bases between them.

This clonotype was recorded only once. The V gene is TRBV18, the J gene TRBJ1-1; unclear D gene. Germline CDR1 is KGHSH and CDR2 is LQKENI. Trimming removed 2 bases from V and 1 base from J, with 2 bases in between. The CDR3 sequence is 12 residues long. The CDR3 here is CASSPTNTEAFF. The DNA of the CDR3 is TGTGCCAGCTCACCAACGAACACTGAAGCTTTCTTT.

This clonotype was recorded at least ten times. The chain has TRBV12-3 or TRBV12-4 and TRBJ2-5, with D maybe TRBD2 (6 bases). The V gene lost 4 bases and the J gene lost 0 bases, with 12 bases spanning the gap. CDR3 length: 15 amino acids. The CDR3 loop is CASSSFRDYQETQYF. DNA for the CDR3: TGTGCCAGCAGTTCTTTCCGGGACTACCAAGAGACCCAGTACTTC.

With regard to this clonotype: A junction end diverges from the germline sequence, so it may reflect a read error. The chain's CDR3 is CATIRSGRSYEQYF. CDR3 DNA sequence: TGTGCCACCATCAGAAGCGGGAGGTCCTACGAGCAGTACTTC. The V gene is TRBV15, the J gene TRBJ2-7, with TRBD2 identical over 9 bases. The germline V gene has CDR1 LNHNV and CDR2 YYDKDF (reference sequence). The CDR3 totals 14 residues.

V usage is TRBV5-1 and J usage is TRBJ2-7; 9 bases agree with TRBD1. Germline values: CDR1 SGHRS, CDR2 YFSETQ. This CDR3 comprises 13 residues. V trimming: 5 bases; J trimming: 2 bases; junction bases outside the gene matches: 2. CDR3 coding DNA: TGCGCCAGCAGAGGGACAGGGACCTACGAGCAGTACTTC. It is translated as CASRGTGTYEQYF. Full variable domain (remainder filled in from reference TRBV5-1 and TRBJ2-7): KAGVTQTPRYLIKTRGQQVTLSCSPISGHRSVSWYQQTPGQGLQFLFEYFSETQRNKGNFPGRFSGRQFSNSRSEMNVSTLELGDSALYLCASRGTGTYEQYFGPGTRLTVT.

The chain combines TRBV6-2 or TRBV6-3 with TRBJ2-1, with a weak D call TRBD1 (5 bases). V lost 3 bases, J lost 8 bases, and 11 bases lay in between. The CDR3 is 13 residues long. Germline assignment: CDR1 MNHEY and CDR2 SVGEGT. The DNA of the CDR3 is TGTGCCAGCAGTTATACTGGGGCCGATGAGCAGTTCTTC. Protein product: CASSYTGADEQFF.

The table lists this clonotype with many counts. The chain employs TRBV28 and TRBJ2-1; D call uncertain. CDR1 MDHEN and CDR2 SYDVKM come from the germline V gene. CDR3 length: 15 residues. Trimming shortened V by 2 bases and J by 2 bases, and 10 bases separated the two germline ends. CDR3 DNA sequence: TGTGCCAGCAGTTTAGGCAGTTACACCTACAATGAGCAGTTCTTC. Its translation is CASSLGSYTYNEQFF.

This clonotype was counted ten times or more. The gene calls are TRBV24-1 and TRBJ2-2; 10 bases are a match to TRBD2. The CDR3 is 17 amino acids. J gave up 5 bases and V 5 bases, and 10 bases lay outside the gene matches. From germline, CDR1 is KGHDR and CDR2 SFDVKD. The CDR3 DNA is TGTGCCACCAGTGGAGGGCTAGCGGGAGCGTCGACCGGGGAGCTGTTTTTT. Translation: CATSGGLAGASTGELFF.

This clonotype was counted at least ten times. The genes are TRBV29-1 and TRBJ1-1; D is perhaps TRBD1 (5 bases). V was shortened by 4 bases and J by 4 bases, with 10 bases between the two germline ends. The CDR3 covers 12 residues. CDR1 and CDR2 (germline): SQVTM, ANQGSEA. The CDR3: CSVVRGGTEAFF. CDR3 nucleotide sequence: TGCAGCGTTGTTCGGGGGGGCACTGAAGCTTTCTTT.

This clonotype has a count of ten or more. The CDR3 DNA reads TGTGCCAGCAGTTTCGCTGGAAACACCATATATTTT. Protein sequence: CASSFAGNTIYF. The J gene is TRBJ1-3, the V gene TRBV12-3 or TRBV12-4; no reliable D call. Between the trimmed V and J ends, which lost 3 bases and 2 bases, there was a span of 2 bases. The CDR3 spans 12 residues.

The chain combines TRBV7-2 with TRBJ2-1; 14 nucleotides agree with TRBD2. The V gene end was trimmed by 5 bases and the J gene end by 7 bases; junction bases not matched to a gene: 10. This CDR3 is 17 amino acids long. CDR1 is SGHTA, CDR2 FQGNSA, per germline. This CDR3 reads CASSPRLAGGIKNEQFF. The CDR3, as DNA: TGTGCCAGCAGCCCGCGACTAGCGGGAGGGATTAAGAATGAGCAGTTCTTC.

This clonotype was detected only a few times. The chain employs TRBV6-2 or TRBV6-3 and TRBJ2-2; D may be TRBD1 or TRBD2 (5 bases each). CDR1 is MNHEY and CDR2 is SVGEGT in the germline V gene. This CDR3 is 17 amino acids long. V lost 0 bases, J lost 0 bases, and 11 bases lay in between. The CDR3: CASSYSIGDPNTGELFF. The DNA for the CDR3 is TGTGCCAGCAGTTACTCGATTGGGGACCCGAACACCGGGGAGCTGTTTTTT.

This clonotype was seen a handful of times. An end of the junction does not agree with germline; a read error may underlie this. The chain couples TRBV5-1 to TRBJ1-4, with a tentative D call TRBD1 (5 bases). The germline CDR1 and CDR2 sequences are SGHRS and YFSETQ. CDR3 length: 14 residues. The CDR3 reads CASSLRTTNEKLFF. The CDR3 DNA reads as TGCGCCAGCAGCTTGCGGACAACGAATGAAAAACTGTTTTTT.